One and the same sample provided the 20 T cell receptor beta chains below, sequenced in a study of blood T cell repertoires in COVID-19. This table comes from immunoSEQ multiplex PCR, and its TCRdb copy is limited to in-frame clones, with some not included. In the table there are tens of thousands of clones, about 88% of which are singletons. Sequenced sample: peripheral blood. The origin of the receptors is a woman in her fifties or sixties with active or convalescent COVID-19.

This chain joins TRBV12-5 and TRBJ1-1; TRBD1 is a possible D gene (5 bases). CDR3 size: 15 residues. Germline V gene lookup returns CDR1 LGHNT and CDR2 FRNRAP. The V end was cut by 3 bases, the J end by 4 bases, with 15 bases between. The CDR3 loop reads CASGFMAGGITEAFF. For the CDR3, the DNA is TGTGCTAGTGGTTTCATGGCCGGGGGTATCACTGAAGCTTTCTTT.

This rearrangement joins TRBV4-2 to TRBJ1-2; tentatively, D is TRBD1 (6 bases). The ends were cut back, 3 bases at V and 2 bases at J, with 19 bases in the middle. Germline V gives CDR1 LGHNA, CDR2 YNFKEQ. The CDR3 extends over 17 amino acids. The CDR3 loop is CASSQQEGQRRNYGYTF. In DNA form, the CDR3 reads TGTGCCAGCAGCCAGCAGGAAGGACAGCGAAGGAACTATGGCTACACCTTC.

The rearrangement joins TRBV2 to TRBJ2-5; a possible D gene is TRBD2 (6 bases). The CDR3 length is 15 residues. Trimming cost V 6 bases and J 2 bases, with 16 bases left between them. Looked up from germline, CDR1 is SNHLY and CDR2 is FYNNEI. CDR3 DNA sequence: TGTGCCAGCAGGGCAGACCAAAGCGGGCAAGAGACCCAGTACTTC. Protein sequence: CASRADQSGQETQYF.

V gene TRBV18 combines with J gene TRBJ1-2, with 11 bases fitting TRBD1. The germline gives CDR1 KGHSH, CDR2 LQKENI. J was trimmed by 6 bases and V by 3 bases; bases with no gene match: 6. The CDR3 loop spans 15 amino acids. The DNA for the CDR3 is TGTGCCAGCTCACCCGGGGACAGGGGGTTTCATGGCTACACCTTC. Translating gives CASSPGDRGFHGYTF.

In DNA form, the CDR3 reads TGTGCCAGTAGTAACCGACAGGGGGCCGTTCAGCCCCAGCATTTT. It specifies CASSNRQGAVQPQHF. V is TRBV19 and J is TRBJ1-5; the match to TRBD1 covers 10 bases. Germline CDR1 is LNHDA and CDR2 is SQIVND (reference sequence). J was trimmed by 6 bases and V by 4 bases; bases with no gene match: 6. This CDR3 region has 15 residues.

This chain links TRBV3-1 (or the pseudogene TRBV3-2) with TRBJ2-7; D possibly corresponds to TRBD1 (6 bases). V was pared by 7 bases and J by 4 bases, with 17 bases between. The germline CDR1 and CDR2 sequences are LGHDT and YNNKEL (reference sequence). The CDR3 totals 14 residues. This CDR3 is CASTSWGQGYEQYF. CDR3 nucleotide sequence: TGTGCCAGCACCTCCTGGGGGCAGGGTTACGAGCAGTACTTC.

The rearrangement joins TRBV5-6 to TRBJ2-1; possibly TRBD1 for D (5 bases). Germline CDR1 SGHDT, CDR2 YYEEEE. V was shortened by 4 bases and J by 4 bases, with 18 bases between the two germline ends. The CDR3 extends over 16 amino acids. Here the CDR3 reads CASSLGHVDRYNEQFF. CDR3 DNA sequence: TGTGCCAGCAGCCTTGGACACGTTGACAGATACAATGAGCAGTTCTTC.

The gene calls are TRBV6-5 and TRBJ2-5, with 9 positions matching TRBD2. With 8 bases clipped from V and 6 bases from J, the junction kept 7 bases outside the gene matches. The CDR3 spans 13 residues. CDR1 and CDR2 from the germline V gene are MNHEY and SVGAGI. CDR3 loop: CASAGGVRKTQYF. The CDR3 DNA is TGTGCCAGCGCGGGAGGGGTACGTAAGACCCAGTACTTC.

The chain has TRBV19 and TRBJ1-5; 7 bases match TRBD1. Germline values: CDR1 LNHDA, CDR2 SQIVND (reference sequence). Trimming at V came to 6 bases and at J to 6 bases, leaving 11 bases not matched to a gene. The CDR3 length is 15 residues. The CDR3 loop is CASSPRQGSSQPQHF. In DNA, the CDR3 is TGTGCCAGTAGCCCACGACAGGGTTCCTCTCAGCCCCAGCATTTT.

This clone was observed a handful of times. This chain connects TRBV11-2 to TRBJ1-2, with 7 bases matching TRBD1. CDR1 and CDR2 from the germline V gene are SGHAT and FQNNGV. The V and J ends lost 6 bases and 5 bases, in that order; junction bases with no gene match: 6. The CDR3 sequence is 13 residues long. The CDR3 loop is CASSRDREYGYTF. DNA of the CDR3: TGTGCCAGCAGTCGTGACAGGGAATATGGCTACACCTTC.

CDR3 in amino acids: CASSVGASGYHEQYF. CDR3 bases: TGTGCCAGCAGCGTAGGGGCTAGCGGATACCACGAGCAGTACTTC. The J gene is TRBJ2-7, the V gene TRBV9, with 7 bases that match TRBD2. Germline V gives CDR1 SGDLS, CDR2 YYNGEE. The CDR3 spans 15 residues. V shed 0 bases, J shed 5 bases, and the junction held 8 bases outside the gene matches.

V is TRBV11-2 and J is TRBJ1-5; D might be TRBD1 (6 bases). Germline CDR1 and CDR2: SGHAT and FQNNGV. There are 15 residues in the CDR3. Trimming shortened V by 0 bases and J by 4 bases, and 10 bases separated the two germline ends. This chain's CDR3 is CASSLDTGRNQPQHF. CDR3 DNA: TGTGCCAGCAGCTTAGACACAGGGCGAAATCAGCCCCAGCATTTT.

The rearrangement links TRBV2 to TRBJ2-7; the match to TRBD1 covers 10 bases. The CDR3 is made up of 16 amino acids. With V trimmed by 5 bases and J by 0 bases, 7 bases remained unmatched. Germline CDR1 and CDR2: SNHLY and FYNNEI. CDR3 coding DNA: TGTGCCAGCAGTCCTGAGACAGGGGGCATCTCCTACGAGCAGTACTTC. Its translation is CASSPETGGISYEQYF. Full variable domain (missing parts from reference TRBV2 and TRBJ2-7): EPEVTQTPSHQVTQMGQEVILRCVPISNHLYFYWYRQILGQKVEFLVSFYNNEISEKSEIFDDQFSVERPDGSNFTLKIRSTKLEDSAMYFCASSPETGGISYEQYFGPGTRLTVT.

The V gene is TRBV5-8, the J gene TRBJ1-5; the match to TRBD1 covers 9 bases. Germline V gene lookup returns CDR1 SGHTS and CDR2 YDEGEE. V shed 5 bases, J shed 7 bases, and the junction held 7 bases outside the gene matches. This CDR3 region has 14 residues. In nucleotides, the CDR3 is TGTGCCAGCAGTCCACAGGGGGCCCCCCAGCCCCAGCATTTT. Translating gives CASSPQGAPQPQHF.

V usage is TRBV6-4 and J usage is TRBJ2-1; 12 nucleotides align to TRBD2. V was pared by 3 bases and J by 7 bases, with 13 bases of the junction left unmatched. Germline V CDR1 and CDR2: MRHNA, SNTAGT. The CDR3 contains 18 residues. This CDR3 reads CASSDVGPTSGGGNEQFF. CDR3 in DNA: TGTGCCAGCAGTGATGTTGGGCCGACTAGCGGGGGAGGTAATGAGCAGTTCTTC.

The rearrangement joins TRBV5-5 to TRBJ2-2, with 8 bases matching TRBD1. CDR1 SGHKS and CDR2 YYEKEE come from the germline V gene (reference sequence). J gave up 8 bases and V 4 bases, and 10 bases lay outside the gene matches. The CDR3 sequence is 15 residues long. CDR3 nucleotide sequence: TGTGCCAGCAGCCTAGGACAGGGTTTTTTGGGGGAGCTGTTTTTT. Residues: CASSLGQGFLGELFF.

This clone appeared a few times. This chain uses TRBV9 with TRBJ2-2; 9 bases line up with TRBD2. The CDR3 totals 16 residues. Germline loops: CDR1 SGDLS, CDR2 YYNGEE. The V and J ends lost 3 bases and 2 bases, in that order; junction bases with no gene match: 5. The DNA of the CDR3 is TGTGCCAGCAGCGCACGACTAGCGGCCAACACCGGGGAGCTGTTTTTT. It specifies CASSARLAANTGELFF.

CDR3 DNA: TGTGCCAGCAGCTTGTGGGGAGCCTACAATGAGCAGTTCTTC. It codes for CASSLWGAYNEQFF. The chain uses TRBV11-3 and TRBJ2-1; D possibly corresponds to TRBD2 (5 bases). CDR1 and CDR2 (germline): SGHNT, YENEEA. Trimming took 3 bases from V and 2 from J, leaving 8 bases between them. The CDR3 extends over 14 amino acids. The full variable domain, rest sourced from reference TRBV11-3 and TRBJ2-1, is EAGVVQSPRYKIIEKKQPVAFWCNPISGHNTLYWYLQNLGQGPELLIRYENEEAVDDSQLPKDRFSAERLKGVDSTLKIQPAELGDSAVYLCASSLWGAYNEQFFGPGTRLTVL.

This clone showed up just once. The CDR3 DNA sequence: TGTGCCAGTAGACATGAGGATAATTCACCCCTCCACTTT. It specifies CASRHEDNSPLHF. The chain joins TRBV19 to TRBJ1-6; D ambiguous. CDR3 length: 13 residues. Germline CDR1 and CDR2: LNHDA and SQIVND (reference sequence). V was trimmed by 6 bases and J by 5 bases, leaving 8 bases between them.

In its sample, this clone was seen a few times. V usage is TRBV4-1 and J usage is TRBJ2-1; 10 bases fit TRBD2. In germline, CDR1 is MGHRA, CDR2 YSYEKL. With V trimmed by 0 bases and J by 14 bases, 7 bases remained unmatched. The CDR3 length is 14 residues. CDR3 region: CASSQDSGLAGEFF. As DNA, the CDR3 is TGCGCCAGCAGCCAAGACTCCGGCCTAGCGGGAGAGTTCTTC.